Included here is one T cell receptor beta chain sequence, with context. This entry is derived from a study of spatial heterogeneity in lung cancer. MiXCR, run by TCRdb on the 5' RACE reads, gives a single entry per CDR3 protein. The sample yields tens of thousands of distinct CDR3 sequences, around 12% seen once. The time point was: sample taken at primary tumor resection. Researchers sequenced whole RNA taken from tumor, nontumor lung or frozen PBMC without sorting. The CDR3 runs to 16 residues. Trimming cost V 2 bases and J 2 bases; bases outside gene matches: 7. The germline V gene encodes CDR1 SGHTA and CDR2 FQGTGA.

The sequence came from a male donor with early-stage non-small cell lung cancer. This rearrangement joins TRBV7-3 to TRBJ2-7, with 9 bases aligning to TRBD1. Sequencing used PBMCs, obtained at surgery. CDR3 loop: CASSLGGGTGPYEQYF. The CDR3 bases are TGTGCCAGCAGCTTAGGGGGAGGGACAGGGCCCTACGAGCAGTACTTC.